The rows below give T cell receptor beta chains drawn from one sample of a study of T cells in Graves' hyperthyroidism and ophthalmopathy. TCRdb re-called the multiplex PCR reads through MiXCR, storing one row per CDR3 protein. The repertoire holds hundreds of thousands of distinct CDR3 sequences, 15% to 18% seen once, with 12% to 15% in the top ten. Sequencing was performed on blood. The receptors were gathered from a woman between 18 and 30 years old with Graves' hyperthyroidism. Each CDR3 is given with its conserved first and last residue. Each record gives: J gene, D gene, clone size, V gene, CDR3 protein, CDR3 DNA. The D gene is left open where the match is weak. The listing skips clone size in some rows; elsewhere it reads once, few, many or a size class.

j_gene: TRBJ2-5; d_gene: NA; abundance: NA; v_gene: TRBV18; CDR3aa: CASSPLFRRTEETQYF; CDR3nt: TGTGCCAGCTCACCCCTTTTTCGACGGACCGAAGAGACCCAGTACTTC
j_gene: TRBJ1-1; d_gene: NA; abundance: many; v_gene: TRBV27; CDR3aa: CASSPAPKMNTEAFF; CDR3nt: TGTGCCAGCAGTCCTGCCCCGAAAATGAACACTGAAGCTTTCTTT
j_gene: TRBJ2-1; d_gene: TRBD2; abundance: few; v_gene: TRBV6-1; CDR3aa: CASSVASGSWSEQFF; CDR3nt: TGTGCCAGCAGCGTCGCTAGCGGGAGTTGGAGTGAGCAGTTCTTC
j_gene: TRBJ1-1; d_gene: NA; abundance: NA; v_gene: TRBV15; CDR3aa: CATSRDHNRVTEAFF; CDR3nt: TGTGCCACCAGCAGAGATCACAACAGGGTCACTGAAGCTTTCTTT
j_gene: TRBJ2-1; d_gene: NA; abundance: NA; v_gene: TRBV5-1; CDR3aa: CASSTRVPAYNEQFF; CDR3nt: TGCGCCAGCAGCACCAGGGTTCCAGCCTACAATGAGCAGTTCTTC
j_gene: TRBJ2-7; d_gene: TRBD2; abundance: NA; v_gene: TRBV20-1; CDR3aa: CSATATSGRLHEQYF; CDR3nt: TGCAGTGCTACCGCGACTAGCGGGAGGTTACACGAGCAGTACTTC
j_gene: TRBJ2-3; d_gene: NA; abundance: many; v_gene: TRBV6-5; CDR3aa: CASSYRTDTQYF; CDR3nt: TGTGCCAGCAGTTACCGGACAGATACGCAGTATTTT
j_gene: TRBJ1-2; d_gene: NA; abundance: NA; v_gene: TRBV5-1; CDR3aa: CASREVVQEGYTF; CDR3nt: TGCGCCAGCAGGGAGGTGGTTCAGGAGGGCTACACCTTC
j_gene: TRBJ2-7; d_gene: TRBD1; abundance: many; v_gene: TRBV28; CDR3aa: CASGTGGLEQYF; CDR3nt: TGTGCCAGCGGGACAGGGGGGCTCGAGCAGTACTTC
j_gene: TRBJ1-4; d_gene: NA; abundance: many; v_gene: TRBV28; CDR3aa: CASSLYRTATNEKLFF; CDR3nt: TGTGCCAGCAGTTTATATCGAACGGCAACTAATGAAAAACTGTTTTTT
j_gene: TRBJ2-7; d_gene: NA; abundance: many; v_gene: TRBV12-3/TRBV12-4; CDR3aa: CASSLEGGYEQYF; CDR3nt: TGTGCCAGCAGTTTAGAAGGGGGCTACGAGCAGTACTTC
j_gene: TRBJ1-1; d_gene: NA; abundance: NA; v_gene: TRBV7-3; CDR3aa: CASSFGFLAEAFF; CDR3nt: TGTGCCAGCAGTTTCGGGTTCTTGGCTGAAGCTTTCTTT
j_gene: TRBJ2-7; d_gene: TRBD2; abundance: few; v_gene: TRBV7-2; CDR3aa: CASTPLGGGRSEQYF; CDR3nt: TGTGCCAGCACCCCCCTCGGGGGGGGGCGGAGCGAGCAGTACTTC
j_gene: TRBJ2-5; d_gene: TRBD2; abundance: many; v_gene: TRBV18; CDR3aa: CASSPEGGETQYF; CDR3nt: TGTGCCAGCTCACCAGAGGGAGGGGAGACCCAGTACTTC
j_gene: TRBJ1-5; d_gene: NA; abundance: NA; v_gene: TRBV20-1; CDR3aa: CSSTGASSVAQHF; CDR3nt: TGCAGCTCCACCGGCGCATCCTCGGTGGCCCAGCATTTT
j_gene: TRBJ1-4; d_gene: NA; abundance: many; v_gene: TRBV4-3; CDR3aa: CASSQGDRGFEKLFF; CDR3nt: TGCGCCAGCAGCCAAGGTGACAGAGGATTTGAAAAACTGTTTTTT
j_gene: TRBJ2-2; d_gene: NA; abundance: few; v_gene: TRBV9; CDR3aa: CASSVEIGVNTGELFF; CDR3nt: TGTGCCAGCAGCGTAGAAATAGGGGTGAACACCGGGGAGCTGTTTTTT
j_gene: TRBJ2-7; d_gene: NA; abundance: few; v_gene: TRBV20-1; CDR3aa: CSARRGVRGSGVYEQYF; CDR3nt: TGCAGTGCTAGAAGGGGGGTTCGCGGGAGCGGGGTCTACGAGCAGTACTTC
j_gene: TRBJ1-2; d_gene: NA; abundance: many; v_gene: TRBV10-3; CDR3aa: CAISPRGLDGYTF; CDR3nt: TGTGCCATCAGCCCCAGGGGCCTTGATGGCTACACCTTC
j_gene: TRBJ1-3; d_gene: TRBD1; abundance: NA; v_gene: TRBV28; CDR3aa: CASSLTGQGSGNTIYF; CDR3nt: TGTGCCAGCAGTTTAACGGGACAGGGGTCAGGAAACACCATATATTTT
j_gene: TRBJ1-1; d_gene: NA; abundance: many; v_gene: TRBV10-3; CDR3aa: CAIRTETEAFF; CDR3nt: TGTGCCATTAGGACGGAAACTGAAGCTTTCTTT
j_gene: TRBJ1-3; d_gene: NA; abundance: many; v_gene: TRBV3-1; CDR3aa: CASSQDRGNTIYF; CDR3nt: TGTGCCAGCAGCCAAGATCGTGGAAACACCATATATTTT
j_gene: TRBJ2-5; d_gene: TRBD2; abundance: NA; v_gene: TRBV20-1; CDR3aa: CSASFGLAGVGWETQYF; CDR3nt: TGCAGTGCTAGCTTCGGACTAGCGGGAGTTGGATGGGAGACCCAGTACTTC
j_gene: TRBJ1-3; d_gene: NA; abundance: NA; v_gene: TRBV29-1; CDR3aa: CSVGRTAHF; CDR3nt: TGCAGCGTGGGAAGGACGGCCCATTTT
j_gene: TRBJ1-5; d_gene: NA; abundance: NA; v_gene: TRBV19; CDR3aa: CASSIGSQPQHF; CDR3nt: TGTGCCAGTAGTATTGGGTCCCAGCCCCAGCATTTT
j_gene: TRBJ2-7; d_gene: TRBD2; abundance: NA; v_gene: TRBV20-1; CDR3aa: CSTSLSGGPYEQYF; CDR3nt: TGCAGTACATCCCTCAGCGGGGGTCCCTACGAGCAGTACTTC
j_gene: TRBJ1-2; d_gene: NA; abundance: few; v_gene: TRBV20-1; CDR3aa: CSAPPPRGWYGYTF; CDR3nt: TGCAGTGCTCCACCACCCCGCGGTTGGTATGGCTACACCTTC
j_gene: TRBJ2-2; d_gene: NA; abundance: few; v_gene: TRBV5-1; CDR3aa: CASSLTGDPNTGELFF; CDR3nt: TGCGCCAGCAGCTTAACGGGAGACCCGAACACCGGGGAGCTGTTTTTT
j_gene: TRBJ2-4; d_gene: NA; abundance: many; v_gene: TRBV28; CDR3aa: CASSFLQGAKNIQYF; CDR3nt: TGTGCCAGCAGTTTTCTCCAGGGGGCCAAAAACATTCAGTACTTC
j_gene: TRBJ1-2; d_gene: NA; abundance: many; v_gene: TRBV6-1; CDR3aa: CASSSGTYYGYTF; CDR3nt: TGTGCCAGCAGCTCCGGGACATACTATGGCTACACCTTC
j_gene: TRBJ1-2; d_gene: NA; abundance: many; v_gene: TRBV7-8; CDR3aa: CASSLRLGVNYGYTF; CDR3nt: TGTGCCAGCAGCCTCAGGCTGGGCGTTAACTATGGCTACACCTTC
j_gene: TRBJ1-5; d_gene: NA; abundance: many; v_gene: TRBV20-1; CDR3aa: CSASGPSTDSNQPQHF; CDR3nt: TGCAGTGCTAGCGGTCCCTCCACCGATAGCAATCAGCCCCAGCATTTT
j_gene: TRBJ1-5; d_gene: NA; abundance: many; v_gene: TRBV12-3/TRBV12-4; CDR3aa: CASSGEGSNQPQHF; CDR3nt: TGTGCCAGCTCGGGGGAGGGCAGCAATCAGCCCCAGCATTTT
j_gene: TRBJ2-2; d_gene: NA; abundance: many; v_gene: TRBV29-1; CDR3aa: CSVEGRRGIGGELFF; CDR3nt: TGCAGCGTTGAAGGCCGCAGGGGTATCGGCGGGGAGCTGTTTTTT
j_gene: TRBJ2-3; d_gene: TRBD2; abundance: NA; v_gene: TRBV19; CDR3aa: CASSPTSGFYTDTQYF; CDR3nt: TGTGCCAGTAGCCCCACTAGCGGATTTTACACAGATACGCAGTATTTT
j_gene: TRBJ2-2; d_gene: NA; abundance: few; v_gene: TRBV15; CDR3aa: CATSGEGLNTGELFF; CDR3nt: TGTGCCACCAGCGGTGAAGGATTGAACACCGGGGAGCTGTTTTTT
j_gene: TRBJ2-7; d_gene: TRBD1; abundance: few; v_gene: TRBV10-1; CDR3aa: CASSEGQGVAYEQYF; CDR3nt: TGCGCCAGCAGTGAGGGACAGGGGGTGGCCTACGAGCAGTACTTC
j_gene: TRBJ2-3; d_gene: NA; abundance: many; v_gene: TRBV3-1; CDR3aa: CASSQNSLISTDTQYF; CDR3nt: TGTGCCAGCAGCCAAAACAGCCTCATCAGCACAGATACGCAGTATTTT
j_gene: TRBJ1-2; d_gene: NA; abundance: NA; v_gene: TRBV12-3/TRBV12-4; CDR3aa: CASSLRTVYGYTF; CDR3nt: TGTGCCAGCAGTTTAAGGACAGTCTATGGCTACACCTTC
j_gene: TRBJ2-7; d_gene: NA; abundance: many; v_gene: TRBV3-1; CDR3aa: CASSREGREQYF; CDR3nt: TGTGCCAGCAGCCGAGAGGGGCGCGAGCAGTACTTC
j_gene: TRBJ2-3; d_gene: TRBD2; abundance: many; v_gene: TRBV12-5; CDR3aa: CASGFGGSSTDTQYF; CDR3nt: TGTGCTAGTGGTTTTGGCGGGAGTAGCACAGATACGCAGTATTTT
j_gene: TRBJ2-3; d_gene: NA; abundance: few; v_gene: TRBV27; CDR3aa: CASRPGTLSADTQYF; CDR3nt: TGTGCCAGCAGGCCGGGAACTTTGTCAGCAGATACGCAGTATTTT
j_gene: TRBJ2-1; d_gene: NA; abundance: many; v_gene: TRBV29-1; CDR3aa: CSVERGVREQFF; CDR3nt: TGCAGCGTTGAAAGGGGGGTACGCGAGCAGTTCTTC
j_gene: TRBJ2-3; d_gene: TRBD2; abundance: few; v_gene: TRBV4-2; CDR3aa: CASSQGLAGGPDTQYF; CDR3nt: TGTGCCAGCAGCCAAGGACTAGCGGGGGGGCCAGATACGCAGTATTTT
j_gene: TRBJ2-4; d_gene: TRBD1; abundance: few; v_gene: TRBV3-1; CDR3aa: CASSQVGTGGGKNIQYF; CDR3nt: TGTGCCAGCAGCCAAGTGGGGACAGGGGGCGGCAAAAACATTCAGTACTTC
j_gene: TRBJ1-2; d_gene: NA; abundance: NA; v_gene: TRBV9; CDR3aa: CASSANQGKENGYTF; CDR3nt: TGTGCCAGCAGCGCCAACCAGGGAAAAGAGAATGGCTACACCTTC
j_gene: TRBJ2-2; d_gene: NA; abundance: few; v_gene: TRBV7-2; CDR3aa: CASPLLVAGTGELFF; CDR3nt: TGTGCCAGCCCCCTACTAGTAGCAGGGACCGGGGAGCTGTTTTTT
j_gene: TRBJ2-1; d_gene: NA; abundance: NA; v_gene: TRBV11-2; CDR3aa: CAILHPRRSYNEQFF; CDR3nt: TGTGCCATCCTGCACCCGAGGAGGTCCTACAATGAGCAGTTCTTC
j_gene: TRBJ2-1; d_gene: NA; abundance: many; v_gene: TRBV20-1; CDR3aa: CRSGAGNEQFF; CDR3nt: TGCAGAAGTGGGGCTGGGAATGAGCAGTTCTTC
j_gene: TRBJ2-2; d_gene: NA; abundance: many; v_gene: TRBV7-9; CDR3aa: CASSWQGTGELFF; CDR3nt: TGTGCCAGCAGCTGGCAGGGTACCGGGGAGCTGTTTTTT
j_gene: TRBJ1-1; d_gene: NA; abundance: few; v_gene: TRBV7-3; CDR3aa: CASSLIGQSEAFF; CDR3nt: TGTGCCAGCAGCTTAATAGGACAGAGTGAAGCTTTCTTT
j_gene: TRBJ1-2; d_gene: TRBD1; abundance: NA; v_gene: TRBV12-3/TRBV12-4; CDR3aa: CASSLFQGDGYTF; CDR3nt: TGTGCCAGCAGCCTCTTCCAGGGGGATGGCTACACCTTC
j_gene: TRBJ2-6; d_gene: NA; abundance: NA; v_gene: TRBV6-1; CDR3aa: CASKRTDGSGANVLTF; CDR3nt: TGTGCCAGCAAGAGGACGGACGGATCTGGGGCCAACGTCCTGACTTTC